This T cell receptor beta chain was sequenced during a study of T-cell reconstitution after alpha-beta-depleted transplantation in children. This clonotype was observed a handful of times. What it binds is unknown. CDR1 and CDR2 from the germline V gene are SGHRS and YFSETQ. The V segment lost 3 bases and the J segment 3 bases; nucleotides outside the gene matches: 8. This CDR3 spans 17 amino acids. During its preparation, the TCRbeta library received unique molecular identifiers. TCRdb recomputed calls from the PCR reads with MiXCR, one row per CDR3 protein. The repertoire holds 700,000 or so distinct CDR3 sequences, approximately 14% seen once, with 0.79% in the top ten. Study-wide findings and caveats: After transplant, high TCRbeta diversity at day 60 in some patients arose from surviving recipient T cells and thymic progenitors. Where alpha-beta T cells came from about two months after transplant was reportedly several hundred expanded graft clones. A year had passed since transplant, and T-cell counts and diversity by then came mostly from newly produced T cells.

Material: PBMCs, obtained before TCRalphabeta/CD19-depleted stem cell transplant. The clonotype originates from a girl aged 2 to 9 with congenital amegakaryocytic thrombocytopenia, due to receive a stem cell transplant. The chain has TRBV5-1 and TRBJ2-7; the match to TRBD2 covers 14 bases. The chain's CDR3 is CASSSGTSGSRVYEQYF. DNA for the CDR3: TGCGCCAGCAGCTCCGGGACTAGCGGGAGCCGGGTCTACGAGCAGTACTTC.